This paragraph reports one T cell receptor (beta chain). Its matching antigen is unknown. TCRdb analysed the 5' RACE reads with MiXCR anew, one entry per CDR3 protein. The table records 300,000 to 400,000 distinct CDR3 sequences, approximately 15% of them present only once. The V gene's germline CDR1 is DFQATT and CDR2 SNEGSKA (reference sequence). V lost 5 bases to trimming and J lost 5 bases, with 15 bases between them. This CDR3 is built from 13 residues. The sample originates from a study of T-cell memory formation after mild COVID-19. Regarding the study as a whole: Contracting clones localized mainly to CM and EM when CD4+ and mainly to EMRA when CD8+.

Sequencing was done on a sample of PBMCs or a T cell subset sorted from them (not recorded which). The receptor's source is a man younger than 30 who had mild COVID-19 (a few samples of this study predate the infection). Cell type and time point are not known. V is TRBV20-1 and J is TRBJ2-5; D is perhaps TRBD1 (6 bases). CDR3 nucleotide sequence: TGCAGTGCTCAAACAGGGTTGGCGGAGACCCAGTACTTC. It translates to CSAQTGLAETQYF.